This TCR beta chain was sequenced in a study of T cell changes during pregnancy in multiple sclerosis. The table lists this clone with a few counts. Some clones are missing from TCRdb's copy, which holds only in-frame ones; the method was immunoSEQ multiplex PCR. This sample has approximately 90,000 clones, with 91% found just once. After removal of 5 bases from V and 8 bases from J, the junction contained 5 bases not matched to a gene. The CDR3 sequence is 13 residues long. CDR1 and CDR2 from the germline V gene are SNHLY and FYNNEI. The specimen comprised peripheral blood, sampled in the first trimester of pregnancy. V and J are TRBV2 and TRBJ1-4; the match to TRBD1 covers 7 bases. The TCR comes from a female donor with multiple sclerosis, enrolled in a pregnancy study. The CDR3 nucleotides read TGTGCCAGCAGTCCGACAGGGTTCGAAAAACTGTTTTTT. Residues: CASSPTGFEKLFF.